A single TCR beta chain is shown here with its context. The antigen is not known. Source study methods: Owing to the provision of junction-only sequences devoid of quality scores by immunoSEQ, filtering differed. Here immunoSEQ multiplex PCR was the method, and the copy in TCRdb shows in-frame clones only, minus some. V, J and clone size reflect that table, while D and trimming were determined from the DNA. The table shows roughly 570,000 clones, with about 98% occurring only once. This sample was taken from a study of shared clonotypes between healthy human individuals. Study conclusions and caveats: When naive CD4 clonotypes were compared across four donors, about 5% were shared.

Positive CCR7 selection of CD45RO-negative cells yielded the naive CD8 cells, and terminally differentiated effector memory CD45RA+ cells were excluded. The CDR3 sequence is 16 residues long. The V segment lost 4 bases and the J segment 7 bases; nucleotides outside the gene matches: 6. From germline, CDR1 is SGHRS and CDR2 YFSETQ. This chain joins TRBV5-1 and TRBJ2-1; 15 bases line up with TRBD2. Sequenced sample: naive CD8+ T cells sorted from blood. The sequence was collected from a man aged 25 to 40 in good health. CDR3 loop: CASSTFGLAGGNEQFF. The CDR3 DNA reads TGCGCCAGCAGCACCTTTGGACTAGCGGGAGGGAATGAGCAGTTCTTC.